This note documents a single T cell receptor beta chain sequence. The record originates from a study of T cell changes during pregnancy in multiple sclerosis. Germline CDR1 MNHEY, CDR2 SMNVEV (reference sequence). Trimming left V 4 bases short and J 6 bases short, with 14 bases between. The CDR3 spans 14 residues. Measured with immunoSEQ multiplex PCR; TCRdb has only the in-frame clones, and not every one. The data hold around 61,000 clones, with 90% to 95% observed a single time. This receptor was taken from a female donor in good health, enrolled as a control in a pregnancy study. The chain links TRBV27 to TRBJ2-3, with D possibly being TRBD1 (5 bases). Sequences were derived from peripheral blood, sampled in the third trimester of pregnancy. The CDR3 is CASSSLMAGDTQYF. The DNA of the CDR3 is TGTGCCAGCAGTTCCTTGATGGCAGGGGATACGCAGTATTTT.